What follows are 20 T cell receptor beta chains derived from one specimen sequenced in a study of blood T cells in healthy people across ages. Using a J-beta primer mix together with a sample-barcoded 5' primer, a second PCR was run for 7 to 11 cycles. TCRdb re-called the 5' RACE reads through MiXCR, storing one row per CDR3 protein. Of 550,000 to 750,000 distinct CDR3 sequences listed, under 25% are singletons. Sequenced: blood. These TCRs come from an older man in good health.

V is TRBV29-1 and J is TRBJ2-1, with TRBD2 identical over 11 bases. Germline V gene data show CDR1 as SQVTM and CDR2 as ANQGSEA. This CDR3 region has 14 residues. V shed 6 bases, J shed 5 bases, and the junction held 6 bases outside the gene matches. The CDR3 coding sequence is TGCAGCGTCAATAGCGGGAGGGCGAACAATGAGCAGTTCTTC. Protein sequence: CSVNSGRANNEQFF.

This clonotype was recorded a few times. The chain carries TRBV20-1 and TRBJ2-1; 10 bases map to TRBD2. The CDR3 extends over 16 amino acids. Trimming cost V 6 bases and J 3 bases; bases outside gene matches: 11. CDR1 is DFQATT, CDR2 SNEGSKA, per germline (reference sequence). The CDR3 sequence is CSAHSSGSSLYNEQFF. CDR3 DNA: TGCAGTGCCCATTCTAGCGGGAGTAGTCTCTACAATGAGCAGTTCTTC.

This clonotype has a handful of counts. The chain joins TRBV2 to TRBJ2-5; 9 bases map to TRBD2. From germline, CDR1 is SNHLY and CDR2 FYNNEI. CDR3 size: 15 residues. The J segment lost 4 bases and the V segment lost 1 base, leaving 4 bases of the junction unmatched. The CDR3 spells CASSEEAGGPETQYF. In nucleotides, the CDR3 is TGTGCCAGCAGTGAAGAGGCGGGAGGGCCAGAGACCCAGTACTTC.

Here the CDR3 DNA reads TGTGCCAGCGGATTGGAGCGGAGGGGGAATGAGCAGTTCTTC. Amino acids: CASGLERRGNEQFF. The V and J genes are TRBV2 and TRBJ2-1, with D perhaps given as TRBD1 or TRBD2 (6 bases each). CDR1 and CDR2 (germline): SNHLY, FYNNEI. V shed 8 bases and J shed 7 bases, with 18 bases lying between them. The CDR3 sequence is 14 residues long.

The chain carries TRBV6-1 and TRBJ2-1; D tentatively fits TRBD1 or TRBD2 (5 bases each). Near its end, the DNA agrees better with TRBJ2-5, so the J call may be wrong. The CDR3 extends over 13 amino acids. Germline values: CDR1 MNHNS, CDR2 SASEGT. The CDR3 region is CADGWGTEQTQYF. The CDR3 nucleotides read TGTGCCGATGGGTGGGGGACGGAACAGACCCAGTACTTC.

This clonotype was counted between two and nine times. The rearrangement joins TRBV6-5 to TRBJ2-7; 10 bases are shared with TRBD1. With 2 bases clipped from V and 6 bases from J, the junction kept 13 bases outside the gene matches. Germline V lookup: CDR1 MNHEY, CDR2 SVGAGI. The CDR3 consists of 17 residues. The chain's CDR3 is CASSYTRTGTGDSEQYF. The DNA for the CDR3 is TGTGCCAGCAGTTACACTCGGACCGGGACAGGGGATTCCGAGCAGTACTTC.

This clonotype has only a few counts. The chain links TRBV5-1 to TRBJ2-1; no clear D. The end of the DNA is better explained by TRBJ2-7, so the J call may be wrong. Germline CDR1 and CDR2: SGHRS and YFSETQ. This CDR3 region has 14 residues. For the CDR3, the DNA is TGCGCCAGCAGCTTGGGGCGCAGTAACTACGAGCAGTACTTC. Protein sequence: CASSLGRSNYEQYF.

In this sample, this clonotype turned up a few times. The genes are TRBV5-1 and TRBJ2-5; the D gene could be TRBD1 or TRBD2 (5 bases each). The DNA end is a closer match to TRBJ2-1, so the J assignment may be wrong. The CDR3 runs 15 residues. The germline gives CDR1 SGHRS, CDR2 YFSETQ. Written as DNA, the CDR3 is TGCGCCAGCAGCTTCGACGGGGACCCTGCGATTGAGCAGTTCTTC. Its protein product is CASSFDGDPAIEQFF.

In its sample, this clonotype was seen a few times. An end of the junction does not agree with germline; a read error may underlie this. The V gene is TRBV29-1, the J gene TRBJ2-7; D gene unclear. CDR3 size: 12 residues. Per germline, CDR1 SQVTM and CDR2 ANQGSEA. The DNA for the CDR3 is TGCAGCGTTTCGGACGCCTCCAACGAGCAGTACTTC. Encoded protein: CSVSDASNEQYF.

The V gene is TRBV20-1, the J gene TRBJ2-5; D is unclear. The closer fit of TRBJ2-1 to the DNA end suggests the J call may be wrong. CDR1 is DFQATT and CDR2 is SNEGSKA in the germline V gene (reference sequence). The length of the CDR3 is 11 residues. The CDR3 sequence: CSAYDLNEQFF. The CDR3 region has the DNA TGCAGTGCTTACGACCTCAATGAGCAGTTCTTC.

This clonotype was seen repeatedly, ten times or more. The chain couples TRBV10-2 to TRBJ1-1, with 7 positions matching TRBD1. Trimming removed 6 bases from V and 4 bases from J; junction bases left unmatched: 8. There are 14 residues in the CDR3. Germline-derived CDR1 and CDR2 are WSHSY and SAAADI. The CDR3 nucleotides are TGCGCCAGCAGACCGACAGGGTGGAGCACTGAAGCTTTCTTT. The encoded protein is CASRPTGWSTEAFF.

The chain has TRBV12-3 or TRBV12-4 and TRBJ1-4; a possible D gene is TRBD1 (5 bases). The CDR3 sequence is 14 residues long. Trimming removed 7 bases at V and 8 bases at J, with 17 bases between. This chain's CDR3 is CASTGTVGREKLFF. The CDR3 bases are TGTGCCAGCACCGGGACGGTCGGCAGAGAAAAACTGTTTTTT.

CDR3 in amino acids: CASSWVSQETQYF. Written as DNA, the CDR3 is TGTGCCAGCAGTTGGGTGTCCCAAGAGACCCAGTACTTC. The chain has TRBV12-3 or TRBV12-4 and TRBJ2-5, with D unresolved. Trimming removed 4 bases from V and 1 base from J, with 7 bases in between. This CDR3 contains 13 residues.

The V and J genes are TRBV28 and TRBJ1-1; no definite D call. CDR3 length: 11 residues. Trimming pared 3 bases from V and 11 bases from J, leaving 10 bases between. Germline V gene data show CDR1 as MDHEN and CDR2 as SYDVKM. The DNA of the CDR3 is TGTGCCAGCAGTTTTGTCCGGCGTGCTTTCTTT. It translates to CASSFVRRAFF.

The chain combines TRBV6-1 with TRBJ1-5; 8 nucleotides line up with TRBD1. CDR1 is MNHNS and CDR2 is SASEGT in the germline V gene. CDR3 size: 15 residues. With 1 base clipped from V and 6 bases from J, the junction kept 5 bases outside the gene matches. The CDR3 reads CASSEGQGAGQPQHF. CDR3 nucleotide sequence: TGTGCCAGCAGTGAAGGGCAGGGGGCCGGTCAGCCCCAGCATTTT.

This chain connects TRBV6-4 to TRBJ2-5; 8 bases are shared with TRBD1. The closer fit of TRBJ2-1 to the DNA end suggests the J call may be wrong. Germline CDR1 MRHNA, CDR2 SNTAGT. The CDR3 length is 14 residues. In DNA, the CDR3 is TGTGCCAGCAGTAAGGAGGCAGGGGGCCATGAGCAGTTCTTC. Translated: CASSKEAGGHEQFF.

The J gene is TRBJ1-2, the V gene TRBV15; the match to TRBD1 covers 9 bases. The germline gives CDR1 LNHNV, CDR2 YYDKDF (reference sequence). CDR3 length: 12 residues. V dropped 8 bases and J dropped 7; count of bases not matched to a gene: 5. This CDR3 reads CATRQGEGGYTF. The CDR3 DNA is TGTGCCACCCGACAGGGGGAGGGTGGCTACACCTTC.

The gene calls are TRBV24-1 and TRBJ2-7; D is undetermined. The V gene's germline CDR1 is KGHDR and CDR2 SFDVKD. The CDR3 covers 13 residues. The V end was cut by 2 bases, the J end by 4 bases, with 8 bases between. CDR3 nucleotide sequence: TGTGCCACCAGTGATTCCGGCCGTTACGAGCAGTACTTC. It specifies CATSDSGRYEQYF.

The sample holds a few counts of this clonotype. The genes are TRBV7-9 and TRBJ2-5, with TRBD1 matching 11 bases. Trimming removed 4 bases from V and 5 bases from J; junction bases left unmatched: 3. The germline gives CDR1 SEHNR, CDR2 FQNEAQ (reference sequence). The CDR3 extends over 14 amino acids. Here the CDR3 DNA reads TGTGCCAGCAGCTCCTGGGACAGGGGGGAGACCCAGTACTTC. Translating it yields CASSSWDRGETQYF.

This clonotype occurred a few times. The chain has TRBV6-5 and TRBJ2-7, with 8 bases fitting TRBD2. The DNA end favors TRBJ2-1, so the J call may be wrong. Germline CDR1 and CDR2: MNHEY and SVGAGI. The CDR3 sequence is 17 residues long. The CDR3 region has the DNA TGTGCCAGCAGTTACCGTGTTAGCGGGAAGGGGAACAATGAGCAGTTCTTC. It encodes CASSYRVSGKGNNEQFF.